These 30 T cell receptor beta chains were sequenced from one sample in a study of identifying expanded T cells in peripheral blood (dated 2019 in TCRdb). The library was obtained by the immunoSEQ multiplex PCR assay. TCRdb retrieved this table from immuneACCESS and kept in-frame rearrangements only. Not all clones are present; in checked studies, unresolved V genes account for under half, and no reason is known for the remainder. The sample table holds some 78,000 clones, of which around 83% were seen once. Roughly a fifth of the sample is taken by the ten largest. Sequencing used blood. These receptors all come from a person aged 18-69 years in good health.

The rearrangement links TRBV27 to TRBJ2-1, with 11 bases that match TRBD2. The CDR3 runs to 14 residues. The V segment lost 1 base and the J segment 10 bases; nucleotides outside the gene matches: 3. Germline V CDR1 and CDR2: MNHEY, SMNVEV (reference sequence). CDR3 sequence (DNA): TGTGCCAGCAGTTTATTCCGGACTAGCGGGGAGCAGTTCTTC. This translates into CASSLFRTSGEQFF.

V and J are TRBV5-6 and TRBJ2-2; the D call may be TRBD1 or TRBD2 (5 bases each). V shed 4 bases and J shed 1 base, with 14 bases lying between them. Germline loops: CDR1 SGHDT, CDR2 YYEEEE. The CDR3 extends over 16 amino acids. The CDR3 coding sequence is TGTGCCAGCAGCCCGGTTTCAGGGAGGAACACCGGGGAGCTGTTTTTT. Residues: CASSPVSGRNTGELFF.

The chain has TRBV5-6 and TRBJ2-7; 8 positions match TRBD2. The CDR3 is made up of 14 amino acids. V shed 3 bases, J shed 2 bases, and the junction held 4 bases outside the gene matches. Germline V gene data show CDR1 as SGHDT and CDR2 as YYEEEE. In DNA form, the CDR3 reads TGTGCCAGCAGCTCCGGGACTAGTCCCTACGAGCAGTACTTC. Translating gives CASSSGTSPYEQYF.

V and J are TRBV19 and TRBJ2-2, with 10 bases that match TRBD1. Germline assignment: CDR1 LNHDA and CDR2 SQIVND (reference sequence). V shed 3 bases, J shed 6 bases, and the junction held 4 bases outside the gene matches. There are 15 residues in the CDR3. The CDR3 DNA sequence: TGTGCCAGTAGTATGGGGACAGGGGAATCCGGGGAGCTGTTTTTT. This sequence encodes CASSMGTGESGELFF. The entire variable domain, with the rest obtained from reference TRBV19 and TRBJ2-2, is as follows: DGGITQSPKYLFRKEGQNVTLSCEQNLNHDAMYWYRQDPGQGLRLIYYSQIVNDFQKGDIAEGYSVSREKKESFPLTVTSAQKNPTAFYLCASSMGTGESGELFFGEGSRLTVL.

V is TRBV6-5 and J is TRBJ2-1, with D unresolved. Germline loops: CDR1 MNHEY, CDR2 SVGAGI. The CDR3 has 13 amino acids. Trimming removed 2 bases from V and 5 bases from J, with 7 bases in between. CDR3 region: CASSYRLDNEQFF. CDR3 DNA: TGTGCCAGCAGTTACCGTCTCGACAATGAGCAGTTCTTC.

The V and J genes are TRBV4-1 and TRBJ2-5; TRBD2 matches at 9 bases. Germline lookup yields CDR1 MGHRA and CDR2 YSYEKL. This CDR3 has 15 amino acids. Trimming at V came to 6 bases and at J to 1 base, leaving 6 bases not matched to a gene. For the CDR3, the DNA is TGCGCCAGCAGTCGTACGACTAGCGGCCAAGAGACCCAGTACTTC. This translates into CASSRTTSGQETQYF.

The rearrangement joins TRBV2 to TRBJ2-7; 8 bases agree with TRBD1. The CDR3 sequence is 12 residues long. CDR1 is SNHLY, CDR2 FYNNEI, per germline. J lost 1 base, V lost 11 bases, and 4 bases had no gene match. The CDR3: CAVDRGSYEQYF. The DNA for the CDR3 is TGTGCCGTAGACAGGGGTTCCTACGAGCAGTACTTC.

V is TRBV28 and J is TRBJ1-1; D is uncertain. V was pared by 6 bases and J by 0 bases, with 5 bases between. This CDR3 region has 12 residues. The germline V gene has CDR1 MDHEN and CDR2 SYDVKM. The CDR3 region has the DNA TGTGCCAGCAGCGAAATGAACACTGAAGCTTTCTTT. Amino acid sequence: CASSEMNTEAFF. Looking up the rest from reference TRBV28 and TRBJ1-1 gives the full variable domain: DVKVTQSSRYLVKRTGEKVFLECVQDMDHENMFWYRQDPGLGLRLIYFSYDVKMKEKGDIPEGYSVSREKKERFSLILESASTNQTSMYLCASSEMNTEAFFGQGTRLTVV.

In its sample, this clone was seen once. The chain combines TRBV5-8 with TRBJ1-1; 7 bases are shared with TRBD1. Germline CDR1 is SGHTS and CDR2 is YDEGEE. Losses at the gene ends were 4 bases for V and 0 bases for J; bases not matched to a gene: 3. This CDR3 comprises 14 residues. The CDR3, as DNA: TGTGCCAGCAGCGTGGGACAGCTGAACACTGAAGCTTTCTTT. Amino acid sequence: CASSVGQLNTEAFF.

The chain uses TRBV5-1 and TRBJ1-1, with 8 bases that match TRBD1. The CDR3 loop spans 14 amino acids. With 7 bases clipped from V and 4 bases from J, the junction kept 9 bases outside the gene matches. Germline lookup yields CDR1 SGHRS and CDR2 YFSETQ. The CDR3 loop reads CASALQGAGTEAFF. The CDR3 DNA is TGCGCCAGCGCCCTTCAGGGGGCAGGCACTGAAGCTTTCTTT.

The V call is TRBV4-3, the J call TRBJ1-4; D not resolved. This CDR3 is 15 amino acids long. Trimming shortened V by 2 bases and J by 4 bases, and 11 bases separated the two germline ends. CDR1 is LGHNA and CDR2 is YSLEER in the germline V gene. The CDR3 sequence: CASSQTLPINEKLFF. CDR3 bases: TGCGCCAGCAGCCAAACGCTACCGATTAATGAAAAACTGTTTTTT.

CDR3: CASSQDRQFNYGYTF. Written as DNA, the CDR3 is TGTGCCAGCAGCCAAGATCGGCAGTTCAACTATGGCTACACCTTC. V usage is TRBV4-2 and J usage is TRBJ1-2; D unclear. CDR1 LGHNA and CDR2 YNFKEQ come from the germline V gene. The V and J ends lost 0 bases and 2 bases respectively, with 10 bases between them. The length of the CDR3 is 15 residues.

This clone was observed a single time. The V gene is TRBV13, the J gene TRBJ2-3; D perhaps matches TRBD2 (6 bases). Trimming removed 5 bases at V and 2 bases at J, with 11 bases between. CDR1 is PRHDT, CDR2 FYEKMQ, per germline (reference sequence). CDR3 size: 14 residues. CDR3 loop: CASSPGTHTDTQYF. The CDR3 DNA sequence: TGTGCCAGCAGCCCCGGGACTCACACAGATACGCAGTATTTT.

The J gene is TRBJ1-5, the V gene TRBV28; D is undetermined. The CDR3 totals 16 residues. Trimming pared 5 bases from V and 0 bases from J, leaving 14 bases between. The germline CDR1 and CDR2 sequences are MDHEN and SYDVKM. This chain's CDR3 is CASSLPTLYSNQPQHF. The DNA of the CDR3 is TGTGCCAGCAGTCTTCCGACACTGTATAGCAATCAGCCCCAGCATTTT. Variable domain in full (rest from reference TRBV28 and TRBJ1-5): DVKVTQSSRYLVKRTGEKVFLECVQDMDHENMFWYRQDPGLGLRLIYFSYDVKMKEKGDIPEGYSVSREKKERFSLILESASTNQTSMYLCASSLPTLYSNQPQHFGDGTRLSIL.

The chain uses TRBV18 and TRBJ2-3; 7 bases line up with TRBD2. Germline V lookup: CDR1 KGHSH, CDR2 LQKENI. V lost 3 bases, J lost 5 bases, and 11 bases stayed unmatched. The CDR3 loop spans 16 amino acids. This CDR3 reads CASSPEKGRELDTQYF. DNA for the CDR3: TGTGCCAGCTCACCCGAGAAGGGGCGGGAGTTAGATACGCAGTATTTT.

The V gene is TRBV9, the J gene TRBJ2-1; TRBD2 matches at 11 bases. Germline V lookup: CDR1 SGDLS, CDR2 YYNGEE. The CDR3 extends over 14 amino acids. J was trimmed by 7 bases and V by 4 bases; bases with no gene match: 4. In DNA, the CDR3 is TGTGCCAGCAGCCCACGACTAGCGGGGAATGAGCAGTTCTTC. It is translated as CASSPRLAGNEQFF.

The chain recombines TRBV29-1 with TRBJ1-1; D is unclear. Germline assignment: CDR1 SQVTM and CDR2 ANQGSEA. The CDR3 has 13 residues. The CDR3 here is CTHGGEMNTEAFF. As DNA, the CDR3 is TGCACCCACGGCGGGGAGATGAACACTGAAGCTTTCTTT.

The genes are TRBV7-2 and TRBJ2-3, with 12 bases that match TRBD2. This CDR3 is built from 15 residues. Trimming at V came to 1 base and at J to 5 bases, leaving 1 base not matched to a gene. Germline V gene sequence: CDR1 SGHTA, CDR2 FQGNSA. The CDR3 DNA follows: TGTGCCAGCAGCTTAGGGGGACTAGCGGGAGATACGCAGTATTTT. Translating it yields CASSLGGLAGDTQYF.

CDR3: CASSPFPRRSYEQYF. The CDR3 nucleotides are TGCGCCAGCAGCCCATTCCCCCGTAGATCCTACGAGCAGTACTTC. The rearrangement links TRBV4-3 to TRBJ2-7; D is undetermined. The germline V gene has CDR1 LGHNA and CDR2 YSLEER. The ends were cut back, 4 bases at V and 1 base at J, with 14 bases in the middle. The CDR3 is 15 residues long.

The genes are TRBV7-9 and TRBJ1-5, with no clear D. CDR3 length: 18 amino acids. In germline, CDR1 is SEHNR, CDR2 FQNEAQ (reference sequence). Trimming removed 4 bases at V and 7 bases at J, with 26 bases between. Here the CDR3 DNA reads TGTGCCAGCAGCTACCATGATAGGACTTCCCTCGCATGGCAGCCCCAGCATTTT. It translates to CASSYHDRTSLAWQPQHF.

The rearrangement joins TRBV6-5 to TRBJ1-1; D is unresolved. The CDR3 is made up of 13 amino acids. Germline values: CDR1 MNHEY, CDR2 SVGAGI. V gave up 3 bases and J gave up 7 bases, with 12 bases separating them. The CDR3 region has the DNA TGTGCCAGCAGTTATTCGGTGGCAGGTGAAGCTTTCTTT. This gives the protein CASSYSVAGEAFF.

The rearrangement uses TRBV5-1 and TRBJ2-5, with unresolved D. Trimming took 5 bases from V and 4 from J, leaving 12 bases between them. The CDR3 extends over 13 amino acids. Germline lookup yields CDR1 SGHRS and CDR2 YFSETQ. The CDR3 DNA reads as TGCGCCAGCAGGTTAGCAGGTGTAGAGACCCAGTACTTC. Residues: CASRLAGVETQYF.

The CDR3 region is CASSLGLGAGNEQFF. The DNA of the CDR3 is TGTGCCAGCAGCTTAGGTTTGGGGGCGGGCAATGAGCAGTTCTTC. The chain is built from TRBV7-2 and TRBJ2-1; tentative D call: TRBD1 (6 bases). The CDR3 consists of 15 residues. The V end lost 1 base, the J end lost 6 bases, and 13 bases lay between the germline ends. Germline V gene data show CDR1 as SGHTA and CDR2 as FQGNSA.

This clone was observed at least ten times. The chain links TRBV7-2 to TRBJ2-7, with 9 bases lining up with TRBD2. J lost 5 bases, V lost 3 bases, and 8 bases had no gene match. The CDR3 has 15 amino acids. Germline V gives CDR1 SGHTA, CDR2 FQGNSA. CDR3 bases: TGTGCCAGCAGCTTGTTAGCGGGAGTCTCAAACGAGCAGTACTTC. This codes for CASSLLAGVSNEQYF.

This chain links TRBV5-8 with TRBJ2-7; 10 bases are a match to TRBD1. J lost 0 bases, V lost 4 bases, and 1 base had no gene match. The CDR3 is made up of 14 amino acids. Germline V gene data show CDR1 as SGHTS and CDR2 as YDEGEE. CDR3 in amino acids: CASSRDRGSYEQYF. The CDR3 DNA reads TGTGCCAGCAGCCGGGACAGGGGCTCCTACGAGCAGTACTTC.

This clone has just a few counts. V is TRBV6-4 and J is TRBJ2-3; 11 nucleotides agree with TRBD2. Germline loops: CDR1 MRHNA, CDR2 SNTAGT. The CDR3 runs 16 residues. J was trimmed by 3 bases and V by 2 bases; bases with no gene match: 4. The CDR3 here is CASSDRGLAETDTQYF. DNA of the CDR3: TGTGCCAGCAGTGACCGGGGACTAGCGGAAACAGATACGCAGTATTTT.

V is TRBV28 and J is TRBJ1-2, with 8 bases that match TRBD1. Trimming cost V 3 bases and J 8 bases; bases outside gene matches: 23. This CDR3 has 19 residues. Germline CDR1 MDHEN, CDR2 SYDVKM. CDR3 in DNA: TGTGCCAGCAGTTTGTATAGAACATTCGTCTCGGGGACAGGTAACGGCTACACCTTC. Its protein product is CASSLYRTFVSGTGNGYTF.

The chain employs TRBV19 and TRBJ2-7, with 9 bases matching TRBD2. The length of the CDR3 is 14 residues. From germline, CDR1 is LNHDA and CDR2 SQIVND (reference sequence). J gave up 5 bases and V 6 bases, and 8 bases lay outside the gene matches. The CDR3 here is CASSQGGLANEQYF. CDR3 in DNA: TGTGCCAGTAGCCAAGGGGGACTAGCCAACGAGCAGTACTTC.

The chain's CDR3 is CASSLSGSSSYEQYF. CDR3 coding DNA: TGTGCCAGCAGCTTGAGCGGGAGCAGCTCCTACGAGCAGTACTTC. The chain employs TRBV7-2 and TRBJ2-7; 8 bases are shared with TRBD2. The V and J ends lost 3 bases and 0 bases, in that order; junction bases with no gene match: 4. Germline V gives CDR1 SGHTA, CDR2 FQGNSA. The CDR3 is made up of 15 amino acids.

J is TRBJ1-3 and V is TRBV19; D remains ambiguous. V was pared by 3 bases and J by 1 base, with 10 bases between. From germline, CDR1 is LNHDA and CDR2 SQIVND (reference sequence). This CDR3 has 15 residues. The CDR3 spells CASSMPVGSGNTIYF. CDR3 DNA: TGTGCCAGTAGTATGCCCGTGGGATCTGGAAACACCATATATTTT.